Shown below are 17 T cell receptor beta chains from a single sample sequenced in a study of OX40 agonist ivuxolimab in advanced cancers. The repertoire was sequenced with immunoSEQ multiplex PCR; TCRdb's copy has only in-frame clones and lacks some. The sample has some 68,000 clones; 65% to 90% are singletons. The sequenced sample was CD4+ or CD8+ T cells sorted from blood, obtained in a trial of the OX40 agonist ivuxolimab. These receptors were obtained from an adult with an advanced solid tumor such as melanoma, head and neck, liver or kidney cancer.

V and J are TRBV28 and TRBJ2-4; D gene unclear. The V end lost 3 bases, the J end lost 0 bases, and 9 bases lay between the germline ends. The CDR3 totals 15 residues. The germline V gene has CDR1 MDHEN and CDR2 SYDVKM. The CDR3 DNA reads TGTGCCAGCAGTTTGGACCCCTCAGCCAAAAACATTCAGTACTTC. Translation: CASSLDPSAKNIQYF.

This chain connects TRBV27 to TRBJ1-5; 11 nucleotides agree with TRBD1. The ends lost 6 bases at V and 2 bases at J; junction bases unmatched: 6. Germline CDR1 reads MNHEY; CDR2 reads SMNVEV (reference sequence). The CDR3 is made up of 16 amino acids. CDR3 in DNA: TGTGCCAGCAGAACCATGGGACAGGGGGGCAATCAGCCCCAGCATTTT. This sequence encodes CASRTMGQGGNQPQHF.

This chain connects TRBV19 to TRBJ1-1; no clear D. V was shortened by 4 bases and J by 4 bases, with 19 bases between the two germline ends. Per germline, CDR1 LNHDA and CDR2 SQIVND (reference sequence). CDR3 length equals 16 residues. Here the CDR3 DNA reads TGTGCCAGTAGTAACCCAGGCAGTACCAAAGGCACTGAAGCTTTCTTT. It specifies CASSNPGSTKGTEAFF.

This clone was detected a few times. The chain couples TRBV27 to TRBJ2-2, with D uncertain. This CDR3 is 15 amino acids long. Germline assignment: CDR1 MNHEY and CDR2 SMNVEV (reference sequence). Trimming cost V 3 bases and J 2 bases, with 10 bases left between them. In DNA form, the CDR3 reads TGTGCCAGCAGTTTGAGTAGGGTTAACACCGGGGAGCTGTTTTTT. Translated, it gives CASSLSRVNTGELFF.

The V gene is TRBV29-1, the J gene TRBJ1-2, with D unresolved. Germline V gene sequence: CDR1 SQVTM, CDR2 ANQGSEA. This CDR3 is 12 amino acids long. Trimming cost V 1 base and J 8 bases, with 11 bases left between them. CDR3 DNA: TGCAGCGTTGAAGGGCCGAGCGGCGGCTACACCTTC. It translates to CSVEGPSGGYTF.

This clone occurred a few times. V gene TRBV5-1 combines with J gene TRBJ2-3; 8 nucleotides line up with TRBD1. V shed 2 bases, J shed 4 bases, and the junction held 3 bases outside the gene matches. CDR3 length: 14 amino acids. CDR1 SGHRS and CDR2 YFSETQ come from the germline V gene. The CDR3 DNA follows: TGCGCCAGCAGCTTACAGGGGGTAGCAGATACGCAGTATTTT. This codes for CASSLQGVADTQYF.

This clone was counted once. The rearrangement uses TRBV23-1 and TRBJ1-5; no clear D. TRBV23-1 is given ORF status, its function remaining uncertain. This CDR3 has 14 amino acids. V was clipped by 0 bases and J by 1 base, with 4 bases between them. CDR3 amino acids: CASSQSWSNQPQHF. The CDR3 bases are TGCGCCAGCAGTCAATCTTGGAGCAATCAGCCCCAGCATTTT.

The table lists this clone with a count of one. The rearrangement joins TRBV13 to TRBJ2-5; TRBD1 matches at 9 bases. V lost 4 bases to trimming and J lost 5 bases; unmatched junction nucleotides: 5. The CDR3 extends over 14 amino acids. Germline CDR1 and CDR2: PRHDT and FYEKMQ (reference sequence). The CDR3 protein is CASSSGQGWETQYF. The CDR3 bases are TGTGCCAGCAGCTCGGGACAGGGTTGGGAGACCCAGTACTTC. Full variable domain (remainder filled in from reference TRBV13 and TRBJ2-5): AAGVIQSPRHLIKEKRETATLKCYPIPRHDTVYWYQQGPGQDPQFLISFYEKMQSDKGSIPDRFSAQQFSDYHSELNMSSLELGDSALYFCASSSGQGWETQYFGPGTRLLVL.

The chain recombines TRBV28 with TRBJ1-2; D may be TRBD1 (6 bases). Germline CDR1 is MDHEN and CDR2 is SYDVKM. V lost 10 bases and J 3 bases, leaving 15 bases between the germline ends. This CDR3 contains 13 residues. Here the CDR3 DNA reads TGTGCCACTCAGCCGGGGGCGGACTATGGCTACACCTTC. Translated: CATQPGADYGYTF.

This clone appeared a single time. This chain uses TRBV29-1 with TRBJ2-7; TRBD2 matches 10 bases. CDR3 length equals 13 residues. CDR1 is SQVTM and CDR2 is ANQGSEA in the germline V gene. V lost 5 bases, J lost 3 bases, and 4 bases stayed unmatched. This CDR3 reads CSVRSGGYYEQYF. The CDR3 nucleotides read TGCAGCGTTCGTAGCGGGGGGTACTACGAGCAGTACTTC.

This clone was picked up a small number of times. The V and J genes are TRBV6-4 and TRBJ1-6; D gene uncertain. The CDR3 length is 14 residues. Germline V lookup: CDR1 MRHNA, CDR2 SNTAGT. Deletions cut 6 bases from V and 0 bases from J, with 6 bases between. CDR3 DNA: TGTGCCAGCAGGGATAGCTCCTATAATTCACCCCTCCACTTT. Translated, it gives CASRDSSYNSPLHF.

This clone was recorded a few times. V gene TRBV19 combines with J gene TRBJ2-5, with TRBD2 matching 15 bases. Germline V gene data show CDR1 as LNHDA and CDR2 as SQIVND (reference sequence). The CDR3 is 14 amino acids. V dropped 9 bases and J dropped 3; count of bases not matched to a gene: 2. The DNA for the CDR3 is TGTGCCAGCCGGACTAGCGGGGGGGAAGAGACCCAGTACTTC. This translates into CASRTSGGEETQYF.

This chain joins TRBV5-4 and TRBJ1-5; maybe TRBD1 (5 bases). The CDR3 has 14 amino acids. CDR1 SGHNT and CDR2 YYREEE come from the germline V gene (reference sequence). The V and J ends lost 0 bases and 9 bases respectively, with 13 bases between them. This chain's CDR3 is CASSLAGPGMPQHF. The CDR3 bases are TGTGCCAGCAGCTTGGCGGGCCCAGGGATGCCCCAGCATTTT. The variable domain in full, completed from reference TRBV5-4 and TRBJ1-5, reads ETGVTQSPTHLIKTRGQQVTLRCSSQSGHNTVSWYQQALGQGPQFIFQYYREEENGRGNFPPRFSGLQFPNYSSELNVNALELDDSALYLCASSLAGPGMPQHFGDGTRLSIL.

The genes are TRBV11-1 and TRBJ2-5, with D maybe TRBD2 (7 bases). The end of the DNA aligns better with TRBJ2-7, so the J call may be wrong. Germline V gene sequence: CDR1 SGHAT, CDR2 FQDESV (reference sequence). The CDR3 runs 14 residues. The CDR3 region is CASSQRGRAYEQYF. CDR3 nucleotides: TGTGCCAGCAGCCAGAGGGGGAGGGCCTACGAGCAGTACTTC.

In nucleotides, the CDR3 is TGTGCCACCAGCGACAGGGGATGGACCTACGAGCAGTACTTC. This translates into CATSDRGWTYEQYF. The V and J genes are TRBV19 and TRBJ2-7; 8 positions match TRBD1. J gave up 2 bases and V 10 bases, and 10 bases lay outside the gene matches. Germline values: CDR1 LNHDA, CDR2 SQIVND (reference sequence). The CDR3 has 14 amino acids.

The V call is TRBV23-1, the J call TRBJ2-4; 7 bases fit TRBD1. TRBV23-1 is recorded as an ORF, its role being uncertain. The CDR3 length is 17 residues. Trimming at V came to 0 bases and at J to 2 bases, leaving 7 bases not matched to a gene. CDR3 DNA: TGCGCCAGCAGTCAATCGAGGGGGCCAGGTACCAAAAACATTCAGTACTTC. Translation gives CASSQSRGPGTKNIQYF.

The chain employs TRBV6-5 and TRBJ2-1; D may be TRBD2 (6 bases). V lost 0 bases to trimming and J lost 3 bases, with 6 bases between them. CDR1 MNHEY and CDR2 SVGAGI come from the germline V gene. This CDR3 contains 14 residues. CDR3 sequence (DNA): TGTGCCAGCAGTTACTCGACTAGCTACAATGAGCAGTTCTTC. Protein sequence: CASSYSTSYNEQFF.